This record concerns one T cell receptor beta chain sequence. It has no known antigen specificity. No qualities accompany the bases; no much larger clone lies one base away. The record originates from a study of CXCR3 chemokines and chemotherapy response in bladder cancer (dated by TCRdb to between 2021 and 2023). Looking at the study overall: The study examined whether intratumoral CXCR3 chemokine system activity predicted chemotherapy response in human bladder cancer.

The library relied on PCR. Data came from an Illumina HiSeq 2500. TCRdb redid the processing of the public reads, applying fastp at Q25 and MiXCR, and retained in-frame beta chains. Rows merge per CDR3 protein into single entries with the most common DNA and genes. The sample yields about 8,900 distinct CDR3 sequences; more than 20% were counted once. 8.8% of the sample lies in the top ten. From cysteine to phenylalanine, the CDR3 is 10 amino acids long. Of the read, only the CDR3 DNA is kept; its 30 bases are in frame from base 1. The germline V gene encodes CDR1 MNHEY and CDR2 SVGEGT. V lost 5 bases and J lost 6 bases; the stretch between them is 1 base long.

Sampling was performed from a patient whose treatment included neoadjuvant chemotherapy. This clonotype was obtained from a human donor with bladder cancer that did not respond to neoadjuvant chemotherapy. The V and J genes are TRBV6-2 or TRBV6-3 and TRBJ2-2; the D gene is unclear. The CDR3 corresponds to CASSPGELFF. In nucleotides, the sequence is TGTGCCAGCAGTCCCGGGGAGCTGTTTTTT.